This T cell receptor (beta chain) comes out of a study of metastatic and nonmetastatic thyroid tumors. Study summary: A comparison of repertoires was made across blood and tumor or nodule tissue from malignant and benign thyroid patients. Whole-study findings and limits: Malignant tumors reportedly showed significantly higher TCR beta diversity than benign nodules in both blood and tumor.

No patient received treatment before thyroid surgery. Comments on this clone: Its antigen is not known.

The authors' processing: Clinicopathological groups of papillary thyroid cancer showed CDR3 differences that were used to build a distant-metastasis classifier. With MiXCR, TCRdb reprocessed the PCR reads. These V and J calls rely on TCRdb rather than the paper's analysis. The repertoire holds over 20,000 clones, around 11% seen once, with 7.5% to 8% in the top ten. The CDR3 contains 14 residues. Germline V CDR1 and CDR2: DFQATT, SNEGSKA (reference sequence). J was trimmed by 5 bases and V by 5 bases; bases with no gene match: 9. The specimen was blood. This chain uses TRBV20-1 with TRBJ2-3; 8 bases are shared with TRBD1. The TCR originated in a female donor with papillary thyroid cancer or a benign thyroid nodule (not recorded which). Some clones in this sample may be carry-over from other donors' samples. The CDR3 bases are TGCAGTGCTCGCAGGACAGGGTCAGTAGATACGCAGTATTTT. This codes for CSARRTGSVDTQYF.